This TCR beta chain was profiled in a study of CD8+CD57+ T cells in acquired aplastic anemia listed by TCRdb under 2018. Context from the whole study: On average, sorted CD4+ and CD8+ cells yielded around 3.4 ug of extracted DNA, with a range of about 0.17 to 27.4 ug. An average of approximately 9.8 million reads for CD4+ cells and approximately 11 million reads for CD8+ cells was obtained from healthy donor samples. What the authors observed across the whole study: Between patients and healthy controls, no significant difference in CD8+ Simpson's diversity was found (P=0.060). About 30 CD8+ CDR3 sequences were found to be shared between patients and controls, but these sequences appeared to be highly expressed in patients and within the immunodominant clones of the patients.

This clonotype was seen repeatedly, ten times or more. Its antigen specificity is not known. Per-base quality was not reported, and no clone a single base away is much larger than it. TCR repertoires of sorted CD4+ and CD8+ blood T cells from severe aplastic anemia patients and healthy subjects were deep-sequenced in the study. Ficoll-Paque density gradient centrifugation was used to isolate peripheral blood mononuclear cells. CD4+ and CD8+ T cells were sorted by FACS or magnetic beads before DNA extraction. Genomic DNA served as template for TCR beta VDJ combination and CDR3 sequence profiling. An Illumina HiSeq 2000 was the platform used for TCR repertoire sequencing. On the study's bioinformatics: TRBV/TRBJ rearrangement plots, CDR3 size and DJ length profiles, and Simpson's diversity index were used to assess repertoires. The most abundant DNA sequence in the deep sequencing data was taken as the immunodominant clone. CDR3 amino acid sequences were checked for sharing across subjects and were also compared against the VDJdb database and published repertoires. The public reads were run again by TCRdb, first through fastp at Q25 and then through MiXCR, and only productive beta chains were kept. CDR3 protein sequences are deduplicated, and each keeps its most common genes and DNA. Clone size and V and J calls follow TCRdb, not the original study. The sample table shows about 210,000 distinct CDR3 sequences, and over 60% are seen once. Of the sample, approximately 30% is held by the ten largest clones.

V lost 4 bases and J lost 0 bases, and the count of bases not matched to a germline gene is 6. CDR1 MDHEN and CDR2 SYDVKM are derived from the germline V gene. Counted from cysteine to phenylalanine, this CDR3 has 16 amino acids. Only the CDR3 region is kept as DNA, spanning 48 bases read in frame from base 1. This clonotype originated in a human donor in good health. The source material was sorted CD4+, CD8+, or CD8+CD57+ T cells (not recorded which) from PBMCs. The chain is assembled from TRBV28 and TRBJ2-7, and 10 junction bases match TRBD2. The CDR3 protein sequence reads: CASSSPGTSASYEQYF. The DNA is TGTGCCAGCAGTTCCCCCGGGACTAGCGCCTCCTACGAGCAGTACTTC.